The 17 T cell receptor beta chains below all came from one sample that was sequenced in a study of regulatory T cells in long-lasting Graves disease. Assembly of TCR beta libraries relied on iRepertoire HTBI primers together with Arm-PCR of CDR3 regions. Using its own MiXCR run on the multiplex PCR reads, TCRdb lists one record per CDR3 protein. The data hold about 560,000 distinct CDR3 sequences, with 15% to 20% observed a single time. Time point reported: newly diagnosed GD, antithyroid drugs for less than 3 months. PBMCs were the source of the RNA used for TCR sequencing. The same sample was also studied in work on T cells in Graves' hyperthyroidism and ophthalmopathy.

The material was peripheral blood mononuclear cells (PBMCs), obtained at new diagnosis, from a patient treated with antithyroid drugs. The receptors originated from a man between 18 and 35 years old with Graves disease.

The V gene is TRBV5-1, the J gene TRBJ2-2; 9 nucleotides line up with TRBD2. The CDR3 has 16 amino acids. The J segment lost 5 bases and the V segment lost 1 base, leaving 6 bases of the junction unmatched. Germline values: CDR1 SGHRS, CDR2 YFSETQ. CDR3 nucleotide sequence: TGCGCCAGCAGCTTGTCTCAAGCGGGAGGAACCGGGGAGCTGTTTTTT. As protein: CASSLSQAGGTGELFF.

The rearrangement uses TRBV7-9 and TRBJ1-6; TRBD1 might be the D (6 bases). V lost 1 base to trimming and J lost 7 bases, with 11 bases between them. Per the germline V gene, CDR1 is SEHNR and CDR2 is FQNEAQ (reference sequence). This CDR3 contains 15 residues. CDR3 sequence: CASSLVAGENSPLHF. In DNA, the CDR3 is TGTGCCAGCAGCTTAGTTGCAGGGGAGAATTCACCCCTCCACTTT. Variable domain in full (rest from reference TRBV7-9 and TRBJ1-6): DTGVSQNPRHKITKRGQNVTFRCDPISEHNRLYWYRQTLGQGPEFLTYFQNEAQLEKSRLLSDRFSAERPKGSFSTLEIQRTEQGDSAMYLCASSLVAGENSPLHFGNGTRLTVT.

This clonotype was seen many times. The CDR3 DNA reads as TGTGCCAGCAGCTTAGATCCATTCCACCAGTACTTC. It encodes CASSLDPFHQYF. The chain carries TRBV11-2 and TRBJ2-4; no definite D call. The CDR3 sequence is 12 residues long. Germline lookup yields CDR1 SGHAT and CDR2 FQNNGV. V lost 0 bases and J 13 bases, leaving 10 bases between the germline ends.

This clonotype was observed many times. V and J are TRBV11-3 and TRBJ2-2; no clear D. CDR3 length equals 13 residues. V dropped 0 bases and J dropped 5 bases, with 4 bases sitting between them. Germline CDR1 reads SGHNT; CDR2 reads YENEEA. The CDR3 nucleotides are TGTGCCAGCAGCTTAGATATAACCGGGGAGCTGTTTTTT. This codes for CASSLDITGELFF.

In regard to this clonotype: This may arise from a read error, as a much more abundant clone is one base away. The CDR3 coding sequence is TGTGCCAGCAGCCAAGAAGGGAGACAAATTTGGGAGACCCAGTACTTC. Translation: CASSQEGRQIWETQYF. The rearrangement links TRBV3-1 to TRBJ2-5; the D gene is possibly TRBD2 (5 bases). Trimming cost V 0 bases and J 5 bases, with 16 bases left between them. This CDR3 is built from 16 residues. Germline V CDR1 and CDR2: LGHDT, YNNKEL (reference sequence).

The chain recombines TRBV30 with TRBJ2-7; 10 nucleotides align to TRBD2. V was clipped by 0 bases and J by 7 bases; unmatched bases: 12. CDR1 is GTSNPN and CDR2 is SVGIG in the germline V gene (reference sequence). The CDR3 length is 16 residues. CDR3 residues: CAWSVFLAGAFNEQYF. CDR3 DNA: TGTGCCTGGAGTGTGTTCCTAGCGGGAGCTTTTAATGAGCAGTACTTC.

This clonotype was observed at least ten times. The V call is TRBV7-9, the J call TRBJ2-7; 7 bases align to TRBD1. This CDR3 comprises 18 residues. With V trimmed by 5 bases and J by 2 bases, 18 bases remained unmatched. Germline values: CDR1 SEHNR, CDR2 FQNEAQ (reference sequence). The CDR3 here is CASSLRDSGMTPPYEQYF. CDR3 DNA sequence: TGTGCCAGCAGCCTCCGGGACAGTGGCATGACCCCACCCTACGAGCAGTACTTC.

The genes are TRBV20-1 and TRBJ2-5; no clear D gene. The DNA end favors TRBJ2-1, so the J call may be wrong. The CDR3 runs to 13 residues. The germline V gene has CDR1 DFQATT and CDR2 SNEGSKA (reference sequence). The CDR3: CSEKGSVGNEQFF. The CDR3 nucleotides are TGCAGTGAAAAGGGTTCGGTGGGGAATGAGCAGTTCTTC.

This clonotype was found many times. The chain combines TRBV9 with TRBJ2-2, with TRBD2 matching 8 bases. CDR3 length equals 17 residues. Germline V gene lookup returns CDR1 SGDLS and CDR2 YYNGEE. J was trimmed by 6 bases and V by 4 bases; bases with no gene match: 14. For the CDR3, the DNA is TGTGCCAGCAGCCCTTCCCCGGGGACTAGGGGTGCCGGGGAGCTGTTTTTT. Its protein product is CASSPSPGTRGAGELFF.

With regard to this clonotype: Since a much larger clone is just one base distant, this may be a read error. The rearrangement links TRBV3-1 to TRBJ1-1, with D perhaps matching TRBD1 (5 bases). CDR3 length equals 11 residues. In germline, CDR1 is LGHDT, CDR2 YNNKEL (reference sequence). V dropped 0 bases and J dropped 13 bases, with 9 bases sitting between them. The CDR3 here is CASSQEGVNFF. In DNA, the CDR3 is TGTGCCAGCAGCCAAGAGGGGGTCAATTTCTTT.

The table lists this clonotype with many counts. The chain links TRBV5-1 to TRBJ2-7; 8 bases fit TRBD1. Germline V gene data show CDR1 as SGHRS and CDR2 as YFSETQ. This CDR3 has 16 residues. With 4 bases clipped from V and 3 bases from J, the junction kept 12 bases outside the gene matches. CDR3 in amino acids: CASSPGDRSSGYEQYF. For the CDR3, the DNA is TGCGCCAGCAGCCCCGGGGACAGGTCATCGGGCTACGAGCAGTACTTC.

The sample holds many counts of this clonotype. The genes are TRBV12-3 or TRBV12-4 and TRBJ1-2; D ambiguous. With 8 bases removed from V and 3 bases from J, the gap between germline ends came to 13 bases. CDR3 length: 13 residues. Here the CDR3 reads CASGQPPDYGYTF. CDR3 bases: TGTGCCAGCGGCCAGCCCCCCGACTATGGCTACACCTTC.

The chain links TRBV20-1 to TRBJ2-1; 10 bases map to TRBD2. Per the germline V gene, CDR1 is DFQATT and CDR2 is SNEGSKA (reference sequence). The trim removed 7 bases at V and 7 bases at J, leaving 4 bases unmatched. This CDR3 has 12 residues. The CDR3 coding sequence is TGCAGTGTGGCTAGCGGGAGTAATGAGCAGTTCTTC. As protein: CSVASGSNEQFF.

At least ten counts were recorded for this clonotype. V is TRBV27 and J is TRBJ2-1; TRBD2 aligns across 8 bases. With 4 bases clipped from V and 7 bases from J, the junction kept 12 bases outside the gene matches. CDR1 and CDR2 from the germline V gene are MNHEY and SMNVEV (reference sequence). The CDR3 runs 16 residues. The CDR3 here is CASSYLREGLYNEQFF. Written as DNA, the CDR3 is TGTGCCAGCAGTTATCTTCGGGAGGGCCTTTATAATGAGCAGTTCTTC.

The chain joins TRBV7-4 to TRBJ1-2; D perhaps matches TRBD1 (5 bases). V was shortened by 3 bases and J by 0 bases, with 17 bases between the two germline ends. CDR1 SGHVT and CDR2 SQSDAQ come from the germline V gene. This CDR3 is 17 amino acids long. CDR3 sequence reads: CASSFRLTATTNYGYTF. The DNA of the CDR3 is TGTGCCAGCAGCTTCAGGTTGACAGCAACCACTAACTATGGCTACACCTTC. Using reference TRBV7-4 and TRBJ1-2 for the parts outside the CDR3, the full variable domain is GAGVSQSPRYKVAKRGRDVALRCDSISGHVTLYWYRQTLGQGSEVLTYSQSDAQRDKSGRPSGRFSAERPERSVSTLKIQRTEQGDSAVYLCASSFRLTATTNYGYTFGSGTRLTVV.

Only a few counts were recorded for this clonotype. J is TRBJ2-1 and V is TRBV5-8, with D maybe TRBD1 (6 bases). The CDR3 contains 14 residues. V dropped 3 bases and J dropped 3 bases, with 10 bases sitting between them. Per the germline V gene, CDR1 is SGHTS and CDR2 is YDEGEE. The CDR3 spells CASSWGQDYNEQFF. DNA of the CDR3: TGTGCCAGCAGCTGGGGACAAGACTACAATGAGCAGTTCTTC.

In this sample, this clonotype turned up many times. The V call is TRBV7-2, the J call TRBJ2-7; 7 bases agree with TRBD1. Germline V gene lookup returns CDR1 SGHTA and CDR2 FQGNSA. V trimming: 1 base; J trimming: 3 bases; junction bases outside the gene matches: 6. The CDR3 loop spans 15 amino acids. The CDR3 DNA reads TGTGCCAGCAGCTTAGTTGGGACAGACCTCTACGAGCAGTACTTC. This codes for CASSLVGTDLYEQYF.